This TCR beta chain was found in a study of T cell repertoires in cytomegalovirus infection. Study-level background: Signatures in public TCR beta sequences pointed to both CMV infection and matching HLA type.

A remark on this clonotype: Its cognate antigen is unknown.

TCRdb recomputed calls from the reads with MiXCR, one row per CDR3 protein. The sample shows some 700,000 distinct CDR3 sequences, about 40% of them seen only once. General observations from the study: Across the ex vivo response, the dominant clonotypes were HLA-C-restricted CMV-specific TCR beta clonotypes.

This sequence originates from a human donor in good health (CMV status not recorded). Some clones in this sample may be carry-over from other donors' samples. The sample consisted of PBMCs.

CDR3 bases: TGTGCCAGTAGTTCATACTCGGGACAGGGGGCTGGCTACACCTTC. Protein product: CASSSYSGQGAGYTF. The genes are TRBV19 and TRBJ1-2, with 12 bases identical to TRBD1. Germline CDR1 reads LNHDA; CDR2 reads SQIVND (reference sequence). V shed 5 bases, J shed 7 bases, and the junction held 8 bases outside the gene matches. The CDR3 covers 15 residues. Combining the CDR3 with reference TRBV19 and TRBJ1-2 gives the whole variable domain DGGITQSPKYLFRKEGQNVTLSCEQNLNHDAMYWYRQDPGQGLRLIYYSQIVNDFQKGDIAEGYSVSREKKESFPLTVTSAQKNPTAFYLCASSSYSGQGAGYTFGSGTRLTVV.